The 3 T cell receptor beta chains in this list originate from one sample, sequenced in a study of cytomegalovirus exposure and HLA in healthy donors. This PCR relied on a set of 60 Vbeta primers and 13 Jbeta primers. Using immunoSEQ multiplex PCR, the repertoire was profiled, and TCRdb retains in-frame clones only, with some absent. Among about 85,000 clones listed, about 80% were seen once. Sequenced input: PBMCs. The origin of the receptors is a woman aged 45-65 years in good health and CMV-seropositive.

This clone was recorded only once. The chain has TRBV2 and TRBJ2-5; perhaps TRBD1 as D (5 bases). This CDR3 region has 14 residues. V lost 4 bases and J 3 bases, leaving 12 bases between the germline ends. Germline-derived CDR1 and CDR2 are SNHLY and FYNNEI. The CDR3 coding sequence is TGTGCCAGCAGTGCGACAGTACCTAAAGAGACCCAGTACTTC. Translating it yields CASSATVPKETQYF.

The chain combines TRBV11-2 with TRBJ2-1; 9 bases align to TRBD2. The V segment lost 1 base and the J segment 5 bases; nucleotides outside the gene matches: 6. From germline, CDR1 is SGHAT and CDR2 FQNNGV. This CDR3 contains 16 residues. CDR3 DNA sequence: TGTGCCAGCAGCTTAGTCCCCGGGACTAGCAACAATGAGCAGTTCTTC. Protein sequence: CASSLVPGTSNNEQFF.

A remark on this clone: A junction end diverges from the germline sequence, so it may reflect a read error. The CDR3, as DNA: TGTGCTAGCAGCTTCGGGTTAAGGGAGACCCAGTACTTC. Translation gives CASSFGLRETQYF. This chain links TRBV7-7 with TRBJ2-5; D call uncertain. Germline-derived CDR1 and CDR2 are SSHAT and FNYEAQ (reference sequence). The CDR3 runs 13 residues.